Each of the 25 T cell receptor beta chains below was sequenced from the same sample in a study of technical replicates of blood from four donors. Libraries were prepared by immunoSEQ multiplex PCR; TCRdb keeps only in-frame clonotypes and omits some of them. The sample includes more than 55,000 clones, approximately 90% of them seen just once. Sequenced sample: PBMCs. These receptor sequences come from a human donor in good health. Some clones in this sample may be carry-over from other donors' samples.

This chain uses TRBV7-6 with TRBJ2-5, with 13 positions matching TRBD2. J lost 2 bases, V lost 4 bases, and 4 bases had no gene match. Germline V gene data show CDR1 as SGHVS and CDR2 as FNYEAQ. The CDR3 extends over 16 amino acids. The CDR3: CASSSSGLAGQETQYF. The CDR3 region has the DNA TGTGCCAGCAGCTCCTCGGGACTAGCGGGGCAAGAGACCCAGTACTTC. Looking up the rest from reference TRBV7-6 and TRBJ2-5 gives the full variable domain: GAGVSQSPRYKVTKRGQDVALRCDPISGHVSLYWYRQALGQGPEFLTYFNYEAQQDKSGLPNDRFSAERPEGSISTLTIQRTEQRDSAMYRCASSSSGLAGQETQYFGPGTRLLVL.

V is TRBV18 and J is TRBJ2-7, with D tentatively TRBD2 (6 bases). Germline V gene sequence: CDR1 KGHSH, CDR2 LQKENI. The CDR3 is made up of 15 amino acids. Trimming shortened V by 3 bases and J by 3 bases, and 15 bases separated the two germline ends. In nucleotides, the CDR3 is TGTGCCAGCTCACCGGGGACTTCCCCTCTCTACGAGCAGTACTTC. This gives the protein CASSPGTSPLYEQYF. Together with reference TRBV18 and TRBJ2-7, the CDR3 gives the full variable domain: NAGVMQNPRHLVRRRGQEARLRCSPMKGHSHVYWYRQLPEEGLKFMVYLQKENIIDESGMPKERFSAEFPKEGPSILRIQQVVRGDSAAYFCASSPGTSPLYEQYFGPGTRLTVT.

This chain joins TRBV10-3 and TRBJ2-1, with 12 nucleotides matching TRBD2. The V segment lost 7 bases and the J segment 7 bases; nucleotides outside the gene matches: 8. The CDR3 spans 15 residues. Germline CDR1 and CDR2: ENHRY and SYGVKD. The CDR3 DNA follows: TGTGCCATCAAATCGGGGACTAGCGGGTCGAATGAGCAGTTCTTC. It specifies CAIKSGTSGSNEQFF.

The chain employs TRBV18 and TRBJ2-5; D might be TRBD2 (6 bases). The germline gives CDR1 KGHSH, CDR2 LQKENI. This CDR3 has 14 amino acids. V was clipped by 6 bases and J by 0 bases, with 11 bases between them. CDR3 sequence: CASSPGEYQETQYF. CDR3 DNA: TGTGCCAGCTCCCCGGGAGAGTACCAAGAGACCCAGTACTTC. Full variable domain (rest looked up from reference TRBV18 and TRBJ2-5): NAGVMQNPRHLVRRRGQEARLRCSPMKGHSHVYWYRQLPEEGLKFMVYLQKENIIDESGMPKERFSAEFPKEGPSILRIQQVVRGDSAAYFCASSPGEYQETQYFGPGTRLLVL.

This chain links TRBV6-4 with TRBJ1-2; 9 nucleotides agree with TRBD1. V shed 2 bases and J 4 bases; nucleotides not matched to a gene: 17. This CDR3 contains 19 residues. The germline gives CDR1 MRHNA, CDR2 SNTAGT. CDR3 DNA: TGTGCCAGCAGTGACGAATTCGGGTTCGGGACAGGGAGGTTCTATGGCTACACCTTC. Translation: CASSDEFGFGTGRFYGYTF.

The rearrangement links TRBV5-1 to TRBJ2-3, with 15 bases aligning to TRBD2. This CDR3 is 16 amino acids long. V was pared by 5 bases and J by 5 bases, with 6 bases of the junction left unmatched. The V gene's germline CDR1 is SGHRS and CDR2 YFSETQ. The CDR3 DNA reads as TGCGCCAGCAGTATTCGGGGACTAGCGGGGGGAGATACGCAGTATTTT. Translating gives CASSIRGLAGGDTQYF.

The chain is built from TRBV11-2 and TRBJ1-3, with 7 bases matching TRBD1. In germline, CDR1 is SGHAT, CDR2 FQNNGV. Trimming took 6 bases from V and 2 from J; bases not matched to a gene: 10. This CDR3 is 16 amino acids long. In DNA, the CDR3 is TGTGCCAGCAGGGATACTAGGGGGCGAGCTGGAAACACCATATATTTT. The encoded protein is CASRDTRGRAGNTIYF.

The DNA of the CDR3 is TGTGCCAGCAGCCAAGATCCCCCGCCCACTAGCGGGAGAGATACGCAGTATTTT. Amino acids: CASSQDPPPTSGRDTQYF. The J gene is TRBJ2-3, the V gene TRBV4-2; 11 nucleotides match TRBD2. Germline assignment: CDR1 LGHNA and CDR2 YNFKEQ. V lost 0 bases and J lost 5; bases outside the gene matches: 10. The CDR3 loop spans 18 amino acids.

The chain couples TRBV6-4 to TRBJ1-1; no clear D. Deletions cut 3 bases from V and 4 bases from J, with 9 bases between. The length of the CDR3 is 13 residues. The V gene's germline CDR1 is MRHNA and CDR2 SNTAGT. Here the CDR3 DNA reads TGTGCCAGCAGTGAATTCCGGGGCACTGAAGCTTTCTTT. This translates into CASSEFRGTEAFF.

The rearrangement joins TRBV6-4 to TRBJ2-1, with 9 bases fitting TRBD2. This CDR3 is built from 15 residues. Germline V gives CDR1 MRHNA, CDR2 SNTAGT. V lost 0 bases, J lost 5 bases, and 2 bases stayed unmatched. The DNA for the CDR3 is TGTGCCAGCAGTGACTCTAGCGGGGGACACAATGAGCAGTTCTTC. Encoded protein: CASSDSSGGHNEQFF.

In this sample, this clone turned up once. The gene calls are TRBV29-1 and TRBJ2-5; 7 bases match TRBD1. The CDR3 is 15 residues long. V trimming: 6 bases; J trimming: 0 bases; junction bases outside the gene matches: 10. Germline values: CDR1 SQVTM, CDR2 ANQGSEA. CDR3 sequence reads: CSVEPFGTDQETQYF. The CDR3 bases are TGCAGCGTCGAACCCTTTGGGACAGACCAAGAGACCCAGTACTTC.

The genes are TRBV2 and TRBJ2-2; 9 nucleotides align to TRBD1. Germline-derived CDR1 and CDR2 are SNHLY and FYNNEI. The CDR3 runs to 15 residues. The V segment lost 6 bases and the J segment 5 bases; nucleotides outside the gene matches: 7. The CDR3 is CASRTGQGTTGELFF. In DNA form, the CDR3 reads TGTGCCAGCAGGACGGGACAGGGTACTACCGGGGAGCTGTTTTTT.

The DNA for the CDR3 is TGTGCCAGCAGTTACAGGACGAACACTGAAGCTTTCTTT. Translating it yields CASSYRTNTEAFF. The chain carries TRBV27 and TRBJ1-1; TRBD1 might be the D (5 bases). Trimming pared 4 bases from V and 1 base from J, leaving 7 bases between. This CDR3 has 13 amino acids. Germline CDR1 is MNHEY and CDR2 is SMNVEV (reference sequence).

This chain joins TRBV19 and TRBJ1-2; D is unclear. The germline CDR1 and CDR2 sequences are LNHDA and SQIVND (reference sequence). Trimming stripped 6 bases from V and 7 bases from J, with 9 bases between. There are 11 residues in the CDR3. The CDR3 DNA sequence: TGTGCCAGTAGGGAAAGCGGTGGCTACACCTTC. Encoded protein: CASRESGGYTF.

This CDR3 is CASSVGPPTDTQYF. The CDR3, as DNA: TGTGCCAGCAGCGTAGGGCCACCCACAGATACGCAGTATTTT. This chain uses TRBV9 with TRBJ2-3; D is unresolved. V lost 0 bases, J lost 2 bases, and 7 bases lay in between. Germline CDR1 reads SGDLS; CDR2 reads YYNGEE. This CDR3 contains 14 residues. The full variable domain, rest sourced from reference TRBV9 and TRBJ2-3, is DSGVTQTPKHLITATGQRVTLRCSPRSGDLSVYWYQQSLDQGLQFLIQYYNGEERAKGNILERFSAQQFPDLHSELNLSSLELGDSALYFCASSVGPPTDTQYFGPGTRLTVL.

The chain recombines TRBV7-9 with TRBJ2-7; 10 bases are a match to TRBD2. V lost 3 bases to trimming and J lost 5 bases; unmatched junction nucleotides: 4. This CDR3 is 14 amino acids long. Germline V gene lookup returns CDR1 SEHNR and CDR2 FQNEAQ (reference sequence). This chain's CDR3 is CASSLGLAIDEQYF. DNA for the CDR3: TGTGCCAGCAGCTTGGGACTAGCGATCGACGAGCAGTACTTC.

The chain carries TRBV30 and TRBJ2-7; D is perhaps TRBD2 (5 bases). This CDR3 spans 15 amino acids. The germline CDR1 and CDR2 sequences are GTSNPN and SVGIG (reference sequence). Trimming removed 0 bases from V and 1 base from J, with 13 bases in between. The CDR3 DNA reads TGTGCCTGGAGTGTAGAGGGTAGCTTGTCCTACGAGCAGTACTTC. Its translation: CAWSVEGSLSYEQYF.

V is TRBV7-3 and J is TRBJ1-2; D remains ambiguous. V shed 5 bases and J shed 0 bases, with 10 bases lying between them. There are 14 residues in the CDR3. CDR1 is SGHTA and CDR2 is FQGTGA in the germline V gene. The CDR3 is CASSPFGANYGYTF. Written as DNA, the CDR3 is TGTGCCAGCAGCCCTTTCGGGGCTAACTATGGCTACACCTTC.

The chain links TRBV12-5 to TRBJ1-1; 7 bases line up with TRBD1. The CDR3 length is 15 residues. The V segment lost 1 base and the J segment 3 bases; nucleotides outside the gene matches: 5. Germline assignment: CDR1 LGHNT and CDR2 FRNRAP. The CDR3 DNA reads TGTGCTAGTGGTTTGGACAGGGGATACTACACTGAAGCTTTCTTT. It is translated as CASGLDRGYYTEAFF.

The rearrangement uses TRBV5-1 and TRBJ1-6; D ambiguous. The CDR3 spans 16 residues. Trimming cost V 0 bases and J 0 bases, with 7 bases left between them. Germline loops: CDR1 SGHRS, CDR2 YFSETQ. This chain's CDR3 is CASSLAGDSYNSPLHF. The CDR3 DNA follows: TGCGCCAGCAGCTTGGCGGGAGACTCCTATAATTCACCCCTCCACTTT.

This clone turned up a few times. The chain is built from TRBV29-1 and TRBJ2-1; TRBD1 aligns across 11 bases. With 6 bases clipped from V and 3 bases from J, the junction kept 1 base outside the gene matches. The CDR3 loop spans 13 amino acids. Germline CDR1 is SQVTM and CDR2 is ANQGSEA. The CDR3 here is CSVGTGGYNEQFF. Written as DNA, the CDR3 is TGCAGCGTGGGGACAGGGGGCTACAATGAGCAGTTCTTC.

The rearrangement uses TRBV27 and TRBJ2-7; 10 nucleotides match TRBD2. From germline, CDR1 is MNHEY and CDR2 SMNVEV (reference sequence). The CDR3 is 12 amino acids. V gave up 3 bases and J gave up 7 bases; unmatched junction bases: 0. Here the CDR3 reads CASSFSGREQYF. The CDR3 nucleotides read TGTGCCAGCAGTTTTAGCGGGAGGGAGCAGTACTTC.

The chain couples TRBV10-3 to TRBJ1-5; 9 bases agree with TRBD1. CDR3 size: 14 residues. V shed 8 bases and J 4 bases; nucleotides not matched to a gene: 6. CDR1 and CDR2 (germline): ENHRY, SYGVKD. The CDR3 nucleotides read TGTGCCATCGGGGGGGGACAGGGTAATCAGCCCCAGCATTTT. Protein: CAIGGGQGNQPQHF.

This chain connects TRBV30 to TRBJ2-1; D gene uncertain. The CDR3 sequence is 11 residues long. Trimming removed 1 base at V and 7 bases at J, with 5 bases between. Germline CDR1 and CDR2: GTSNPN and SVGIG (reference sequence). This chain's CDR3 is CAWSARNEQFF. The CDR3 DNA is TGTGCCTGGAGTGCCAGAAATGAGCAGTTCTTC.

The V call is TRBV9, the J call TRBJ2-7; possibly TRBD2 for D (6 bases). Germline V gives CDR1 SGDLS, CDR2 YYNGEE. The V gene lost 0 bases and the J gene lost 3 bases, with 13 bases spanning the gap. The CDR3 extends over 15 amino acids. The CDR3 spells CASSVATGLNYEQYF. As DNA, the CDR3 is TGTGCCAGCAGCGTAGCGACGGGACTCAACTACGAGCAGTACTTC.